What follows are 18 T cell receptor beta chains derived from one specimen sequenced in a study of identical twins. TCRdb re-analysed the 5' RACE reads in MiXCR, keeping a single row per CDR3 protein. Among 650,000 to 800,000 distinct CDR3 sequences listed, 8.6% were seen once. Another study also made use of these data, one on yellow fever vaccine responses in identical twins.

The source material was PBMCs. These receptors all come from a woman aged 18-30 years in good health.

This clonotype was observed many times. The chain carries TRBV15 and TRBJ1-5; D is perhaps TRBD1 (5 bases). The CDR3 is made up of 15 amino acids. CDR1 and CDR2 from the germline V gene are LNHNV and YYDKDF (reference sequence). Between the trimmed V and J ends, which lost 0 bases and 4 bases, there was a span of 10 bases. Written as DNA, the CDR3 is TGTGCCACCAGCAGAGATGTGGCAGGGAATCAGCCCCAGCATTTT. As protein: CATSRDVAGNQPQHF.

This clonotype was counted between two and nine times. V and J are TRBV27 and TRBJ2-3; TRBD2 agrees at 10 bases. The junction had 12 bases not matched to a gene; V was cut back by 2 bases and J by 7 bases. Germline-derived CDR1 and CDR2 are MNHEY and SMNVEV (reference sequence). CDR3 length: 17 residues. The CDR3 bases are TGTGCCAGCAGTTTAGGTCCTAGCGGGGGACGGGGAAATACGCAGTATTTT. Translating it yields CASSLGPSGGRGNTQYF.

At least ten counts were recorded for this clonotype. The chain couples TRBV12-3 or TRBV12-4 to TRBJ1-2; D gene uncertain. CDR3 size: 15 residues. Between the trimmed V and J ends, which lost 7 bases and 2 bases, there was a span of 17 bases. As DNA, the CDR3 is TGTGCCAGCATTCGGGCAGACCGTGGGAACTATGGCTACACCTTC. Translated, it gives CASIRADRGNYGYTF.

This clonotype was observed a handful of times. The chain joins TRBV6-2 or TRBV6-3 to TRBJ2-1; D unresolved. The germline V and J ends were trimmed by 8 bases and 0 bases, with 17 bases remaining between them. The CDR3 covers 16 residues. Germline V gives CDR1 MNHEY, CDR2 SVGEGT. The CDR3 here is CASLSPRLSSYNEQFF. The CDR3 nucleotides read TGTGCCAGCCTTTCCCCCCGGTTAAGCTCCTACAATGAGCAGTTCTTC.

This chain links TRBV7-2 with TRBJ2-7; 7 positions match TRBD1. CDR3 size: 12 residues. Looked up from germline, CDR1 is SGHTA and CDR2 is FQGNSA. After removal of 7 bases from V and 4 bases from J, the junction contained 4 bases not matched to a gene. DNA of the CDR3: TGTGCCAGCACTTACAGGGGTTACGAGCAGTACTTC. It codes for CASTYRGYEQYF.

This clonotype was picked up a small number of times. The CDR3 coding sequence is TGTGCCAGCAGCTCGGGTAGGGGCGCGTACGAGCAGTACTTC. Its protein is CASSSGRGAYEQYF. The chain carries TRBV11-2 and TRBJ2-7, with D maybe TRBD1 (5 bases). The CDR3 sequence is 14 residues long. V gave up 4 bases and J gave up 4 bases, with 14 bases separating them. Per the germline V gene, CDR1 is SGHAT and CDR2 is FQNNGV.

The V gene is TRBV5-5, the J gene TRBJ1-5; 7 nucleotides agree with TRBD1. Germline CDR1 reads SGHKS; CDR2 reads YYEKEE (reference sequence). Losses at the gene ends were 4 bases for V and 2 bases for J; bases not matched to a gene: 6. This CDR3 contains 15 residues. Written as DNA, the CDR3 is TGTGCCAGCAGCCTTGACAGGGTAGGCAATCAGCCCCAGCATTTT. Its translation is CASSLDRVGNQPQHF.

The chain combines TRBV28 with TRBJ2-7; D is tentatively TRBD1 or TRBD2 (6 bases each). The CDR3 spans 16 residues. The ends were cut back, 6 bases at V and 0 bases at J, with 18 bases in the middle. From germline, CDR1 is MDHEN and CDR2 SYDVKM. The DNA of the CDR3 is TGTGCCAGCAGGGAGGGCGGGACACTGAGCTCCTACGAGCAGTACTTC. As protein: CASREGGTLSSYEQYF.

The rearrangement links TRBV5-6 to TRBJ2-3, with TRBD1 as a possible D gene (5 bases). The CDR3 runs 14 residues. Germline loops: CDR1 SGHDT, CDR2 YYEEEE. The V gene lost 1 base and the J gene lost 4 bases, with 10 bases spanning the gap. CDR3 amino acids: CASSLLQEPDTQYF. The CDR3 region has the DNA TGTGCCAGCAGCTTGTTACAGGAGCCAGATACGCAGTATTTT.

This clonotype occurred a few times. This sequence joins TRBV6-5 and TRBJ2-5; the D is unclear. Trimming left V 5 bases short and J 2 bases short, with 12 bases between. Germline V CDR1 and CDR2: MNHEY, SVGAGI. CDR3 length: 14 amino acids. The CDR3 protein is CASSNSMLQETQYF. CDR3 bases: TGTGCCAGCAGTAACAGCATGTTACAAGAGACCCAGTACTTC.

This clonotype was seen a few times. The CDR3 region has the DNA TGTGCCAGCAGCGACCAACAGGGACAGTCCTACGAGCAGTACTTC. The encoded protein is CASSDQQGQSYEQYF. This chain joins TRBV2 and TRBJ2-7; 7 bases match TRBD1. This CDR3 is 15 amino acids long. CDR1 SNHLY and CDR2 FYNNEI come from the germline V gene. The trim removed 6 bases at V and 1 base at J, leaving 9 bases unmatched.

The table lists this clonotype with a few counts. The chain links TRBV7-6 to TRBJ2-7, with TRBD1 matching 11 bases. Germline V gives CDR1 SGHVS, CDR2 FNYEAQ. The CDR3 sequence is 15 residues long. After removal of 4 bases from V and 6 bases from J, the junction contained 8 bases not matched to a gene. CDR3 DNA: TGTGCCAGCAGCTCCGGGACAGGGGGTATTCTCGAGCAGTACTTC. Translated, it gives CASSSGTGGILEQYF.

In this sample, this clonotype turned up a few times. This chain links TRBV7-9 with TRBJ2-2; 7 bases match TRBD2. Trimming removed 7 bases from V and 3 bases from J; junction bases left unmatched: 5. Germline assignment: CDR1 SEHNR and CDR2 FQNEAQ (reference sequence). This CDR3 comprises 14 residues. The CDR3 reads CASIRDYDTGELFF. The CDR3 DNA follows: TGTGCCAGCATTCGGGACTACGACACCGGGGAGCTGTTTTTT.

This clonotype was observed a few times. The chain joins TRBV4-1 to TRBJ2-7, with a weak D call TRBD1 (5 bases). The CDR3 contains 13 residues. Germline CDR1 reads MGHRA; CDR2 reads YSYEKL. Deletions cut 2 bases from V and 2 bases from J, with 7 bases between. CDR3 nucleotide sequence: TGCGCCAGCAGCCAACTGGACACCTACGAGCAGTACTTC. Its protein is CASSQLDTYEQYF.

V usage is TRBV5-1 and J usage is TRBJ2-3; 10 bases are a match to TRBD2. CDR1 is SGHRS, CDR2 YFSETQ, per germline. The CDR3 has 16 residues. Losses at the gene ends were 4 bases for V and 6 bases for J; bases not matched to a gene: 11. This chain's CDR3 is CASSPALAGKLDTQYF. CDR3 sequence (DNA): TGCGCCAGCAGCCCGGCACTAGCGGGGAAACTCGATACGCAGTATTTT. Full variable domain (rest looked up from reference TRBV5-1 and TRBJ2-3): KAGVTQTPRYLIKTRGQQVTLSCSPISGHRSVSWYQQTPGQGLQFLFEYFSETQRNKGNFPGRFSGRQFSNSRSEMNVSTLELGDSALYLCASSPALAGKLDTQYFGPGTRLTVL.

The rearrangement uses TRBV20-1 and TRBJ2-1; 10 bases are shared with TRBD2. Trimming removed 7 bases from V and 6 bases from J; junction bases left unmatched: 3. This CDR3 is built from 12 residues. The germline CDR1 and CDR2 sequences are DFQATT and SNEGSKA (reference sequence). CDR3 sequence: CSGSGRANEQFF. The CDR3 DNA follows: TGCAGTGGAAGCGGGAGGGCCAATGAGCAGTTCTTC.

Many counts were recorded for this clonotype. This chain joins TRBV25-1 and TRBJ1-1; TRBD1 might be the D (6 bases). CDR1 is MGHDK and CDR2 is SYGVNS in the germline V gene. V gave up 5 bases and J gave up 1 base, with 14 bases separating them. The CDR3 has 15 amino acids. DNA of the CDR3: TGTGCCAGCAGTTCGTGGACAGACCCGAACACTGAAGCTTTCTTT. Translation: CASSSWTDPNTEAFF.

As regards this clonotype: Given a much more abundant clone one base away, this may be a read error. The chain employs TRBV20-1 and TRBJ2-7; 11 bases map to TRBD1. This CDR3 is 16 amino acids long. Germline CDR1 DFQATT, CDR2 SNEGSKA (reference sequence). The CDR3 nucleotides read TGCTGTGCTAGAGATATTTTAGTCGGGACAGGGGGCGAGCAGTACTTC. Translating it yields CCARDILVGTGGEQYF.